The source of this T cell receptor (beta chain) is a study of long-term antiretroviral therapy in people with HIV (dated by TCRdb to the early 2020s). Describing the broader study: The earliest samples were collected roughly a decade before the 2015 WHO recommendation for immediate ART, at a time when ART was usually postponed until CD4 counts fell. A total of over 150 cryopreserved PBMC samples came from 30 or so adults with confirmed HIV infection and were collected serially over a mean of roughly 6 years (range 1-12). Test extractions of a monoclonal T-cell line alongside a few dozen polyclonal samples showed no cross-contamination during QIAcube processing. Eleven of the 30 participants with HIV were female. A retrospective serial study tested whether changes in peripheral blood TRB repertoire composition and diversity were associated with ART initiation and durable HIV suppression. The paper's findings and limits, for the study overall: Expanded TRB clones identified before ART initiation dominated the repertoire at all time points, although this dominance fluctuated and declined in many PLHIV after ART. A significant increase in TRB diversity was found to be associated with ART initiation, although TRB diversity was observed to remain significantly below that of transplant donor controls even after long-term ART. Inferences about post-ART repertoire changes were limited because no data were available on ART adherence, viral resistance or therapy changes. The samples span the years 2004 to 2017, and the ART regimens used may be less effective than current regimens. Because pre-ART samples had limited cell numbers, profiling was done on unsorted PBMC rather than on sorted CD4+ and CD8+ T cells. HIV repertoires had narrower CDR3 length ranges than controls, and the network structure suggested an antigen-experienced repertoire that shifted only slightly toward naive after ART. Since PBMC availability was limited, sequencing covered only the TCR beta chain, with no alpha chain pairing.

To be included, a participant needed at least one PBMC sample from before ART initiation plus at least two post-ART samples. Treatment was received in the United States of America by all participants with HIV. Cryopreserved samples of about 1-11 million PBMC were thawed and washed before DNA extraction. At the time of the earliest PBMC sample, participants with HIV were aged between about 23 and 54 years. PBMC samples from each participant spanned 1-4 timepoints before ART initiation and 2-8 timepoints after ART initiation, with a median of 7 samples. Serial HIV viral load, CD4+ T-cell count, ART history and demographic data were obtained for every participant. Genomic DNA was extracted from unsorted PBMC with a Qiagen kit on a QIAcube, with processing performed in batches of 12 samples. The germline V gene sets CDR1 to KGHSH and CDR2 to LQKENI. Relative to germline, V is 0 bases shorter and J is 1 base shorter, with 0 bases between their ends. The CDR3 holds 12 amino acids from the cysteine to the phenylalanine. Only the CDR3 part of the read is kept: 36 bases, read in frame from the first base.

Sequencing of the TRB variable region was done with the immunoSEQ hsTCRB v3.0 assay at survey level resolution. The targeted TRB sequencing depth was roughly 35,000-50,000 T-cell genomes per sample. Pooled TRB libraries were sequenced on an Illumina MiSeq with a v3 150-cycle kit. The study's processing was this. Repertoire analysis was performed in R inside a reproducible Nextflow workflow that covered QC, data transformation and analysis. LymphoSeq2, an R package for exploring AIRR-Seq data, was used to implement the custom analyses. Several samples yielding fewer than 5000 total TRB sequences were excluded, leaving about 190 analyzed HIV repertoires. Among the 180 to 200 HIV repertoires that were kept, around 59 were collected before ART initiation and under 150 were collected after ART initiation. Each repertoire was downsampled to 5000 TRB nucleotide sequences, and summary statistics were averaged across 100 downsampling iterations. The analysis kept only TRB sequences whose CDR3 regions were at least seven amino acids long. A Shannon entropy-derived clonality score and the Gini coefficient were used to measure diversity. In repertoire networks, the top 5000 CDR3 amino acid sequences were linked whenever an edit distance of one separated two sequences. For TRB CDR3 amino acid sequences, GLIPH2 was used to predict antigen specificity groups and MHC restriction. To flag known associations with CMV, EBV, HIV or tissue antigens, CDR3 amino acid sequences were compared against VDJdb and McPAS-TCR. Pre-ART, post-ART and control groups were compared with Wilcoxon signed-rank tests and Holm-Bonferroni correction. TCRdb mirrors the immuneACCESS table, restricted to in-frame sequences. Some clones are absent from its copies; in checked studies, under half trace to an unresolved V gene, and the reason for the others is unknown. D and trimming were read from the DNA, whereas the V and J calls and clone size are those reported in that table. Present in this sample are around 6,700 clones, about 76% of which were seen just once. Around 30% of the sample lies in the top ten.

This clone has a handful of counts. The antigen it recognizes is unknown. The sample holds no much larger clone one base away, and base qualities are not on file. The source of this sequence is a man aged 35-49 years with HIV. The rearranged chain carries TRBV18 and TRBJ1-1, with the D gene not confidently named. Sequenced material: unsorted PBMCs, taken 0.2 years after starting antiretroviral therapy. The bases read TGTGCCAGCTCACCACCGAACACTGAAGCTTTCTTT. Its translation reads: CASSPPNTEAFF.